Each of the 30 T cell receptor beta chains below was sequenced from the same sample in a study of PD-1 blockade in classical Hodgkin lymphoma. Autologous stem cell transplantation was followed by relapse in every patient, and brentuximab vedotin exposure varied. The method was immunoSEQ multiplex PCR; TCRdb's version includes in-frame clones alone and lacks a portion of them. The sample includes 45,000 to 65,000 clones, just under 75% of them seen just once. Sequencing was performed on peripheral blood mononuclear cells (PBMCs), taken before the second cycle of nivolumab. The receptor set was obtained from a human donor with classical Hodgkin lymphoma.

The rearrangement uses TRBV2 and TRBJ2-1; 8 bases line up with TRBD2. The ends lost 7 bases at V and 7 bases at J; junction bases unmatched: 9. This CDR3 has 14 amino acids. CDR1 is SNHLY and CDR2 is FYNNEI in the germline V gene. CDR3 bases: TGTGCCAGCACCTCTCGGACTAGCTTAAATGAGCAGTTCTTC. This gives the protein CASTSRTSLNEQFF. Filled out from reference TRBV2 and TRBJ2-1, the complete variable domain reads EPEVTQTPSHQVTQMGQEVILRCVPISNHLYFYWYRQILGQKVEFLVSFYNNEISEKSEIFDDQFSVERPDGSNFTLKIRSTKLEDSAMYFCASTSRTSLNEQFFGPGTRLTVL.

The V call is TRBV28, the J call TRBJ1-4, with 8 bases that match TRBD1. Trimming took 6 bases from V and 10 from J; bases not matched to a gene: 10. Germline V CDR1 and CDR2: MDHEN, SYDVKM. The CDR3 contains 14 residues. The CDR3, as DNA: TGTGCCAGCAGGCAAACAGGGGGAGAGCGAAAACTGTTTTTT. It yields the protein CASRQTGGERKLFF.

The rearrangement joins TRBV5-5 to TRBJ1-1; D ambiguous. Germline values: CDR1 SGHKS, CDR2 YYEKEE (reference sequence). The CDR3 extends over 16 amino acids. Trimming removed 0 bases from V and 4 bases from J, with 16 bases in between. The CDR3 sequence: CASSLVEQSVVTEAFF. CDR3 sequence (DNA): TGTGCCAGCAGCTTGGTGGAGCAGTCGGTCGTCACTGAAGCTTTCTTT. The complete variable domain, with remaining parts taken from reference TRBV5-5 and TRBJ1-1, reads DAGVTQSPTHLIKTRGQQVTLRCSPISGHKSVSWYQQVLGQGPQFIFQYYEKEERGRGNFPDRFSARQFPNYSSELNVNALLLGDSALYLCASSLVEQSVVTEAFFGQGTRLTVV.

The chain uses TRBV19 and TRBJ2-7; weak D call: TRBD1 (6 bases). The CDR3 has 13 residues. Trimming removed 4 bases from V and 5 bases from J, with 12 bases in between. Germline-derived CDR1 and CDR2 are LNHDA and SQIVND (reference sequence). CDR3 amino acids: CASSNRATDEQYF. CDR3 DNA sequence: TGTGCCAGTAGTAACAGGGCCACGGACGAGCAGTACTTC.

The chain recombines TRBV30 with TRBJ2-3; D perhaps matches TRBD1 (6 bases). The CDR3 extends over 15 amino acids. Germline-derived CDR1 and CDR2 are GTSNPN and SVGIG (reference sequence). Trimming cost V 2 bases and J 3 bases, with 15 bases left between them. DNA for the CDR3: TGTGCCTGGAGTTCCGGGACATTAACTACAGATACGCAGTATTTT. Translation: CAWSSGTLTTDTQYF.

The rearrangement uses TRBV9 and TRBJ2-7; 7 bases fit TRBD1. This CDR3 is built from 14 residues. V gave up 6 bases and J gave up 3 bases; unmatched junction bases: 9. CDR1 and CDR2 (germline): SGDLS, YYNGEE. The CDR3 spells CASNEEGQYYEQYF. In DNA, the CDR3 is TGTGCCAGCAACGAAGAGGGACAGTACTACGAGCAGTACTTC.

With regard to this clone: The sample has other DNA sequences that encode this CDR3 too. The rearrangement links TRBV10-1 to TRBJ1-1, with 7 bases aligning to TRBD1. With V trimmed by 6 bases and J by 0 bases, 7 bases remained unmatched. Germline CDR1 WNHNN, CDR2 SYGVQD (reference sequence). The length of the CDR3 is 15 residues. This CDR3 reads CASRSPTGLNTEAFF. CDR3 DNA: TGCGCCAGCAGATCGCCGACAGGGCTGAACACTGAAGCTTTCTTT.

The chain combines TRBV6-6 with TRBJ1-3; D is uncertain. CDR1 MNHNY and CDR2 SVGAGI come from the germline V gene (reference sequence). The V end was cut by 5 bases, the J end by 2 bases, with 10 bases between. The CDR3 spans 14 residues. CDR3 loop: CASSPGVAGNTIYF. CDR3 coding DNA: TGTGCCAGCAGTCCTGGGGTTGCTGGAAACACCATATATTTT.

This clone showed up just once. This sequence joins TRBV4-1 and TRBJ1-2; D uncertain. Trimming removed 0 bases from V and 3 bases from J, with 5 bases in between. The CDR3 extends over 13 amino acids. Per the germline V gene, CDR1 is MGHRA and CDR2 is YSYEKL. CDR3 amino acids: CASSQEGYYGYTF. In DNA, the CDR3 is TGCGCCAGCAGCCAAGAGGGGTACTATGGCTACACCTTC.

The rearrangement uses TRBV11-2 and TRBJ1-1, with a tentative D call TRBD1 (6 bases). Germline values: CDR1 SGHAT, CDR2 FQNNGV. V was clipped by 1 base and J by 6 bases, with 12 bases between them. The CDR3 length is 14 residues. CDR3 nucleotide sequence: TGTGCCAGCAGCTTAGGTCAACAGGGCTCTGAAGCTTTCTTT. It codes for CASSLGQQGSEAFF.

The V call is TRBV7-6, the J call TRBJ1-1; D gene unclear. The length of the CDR3 is 15 residues. Trimming took 1 base from V and 6 from J, leaving 15 bases between them. Germline V gene data show CDR1 as SGHVS and CDR2 as FNYEAQ. CDR3 in amino acids: CASSLVASSPAEAFF. The CDR3 DNA reads TGTGCCAGCAGCTTAGTGGCCTCATCCCCGGCTGAAGCTTTCTTT.

The gene calls are TRBV5-1 and TRBJ1-6; 8 bases line up with TRBD1. CDR1 is SGHRS and CDR2 is YFSETQ in the germline V gene. The CDR3 consists of 16 residues. V trimming: 4 bases; J trimming: 10 bases; junction bases outside the gene matches: 13. In DNA form, the CDR3 reads TGCGCCAGCAGCGTCCTCCAGGGGGCCCCGGGGTCACCCCTCCACTTT. It encodes CASSVLQGAPGSPLHF.

This clone was detected once. This chain connects TRBV9 to TRBJ2-2, with a tentative D call TRBD2 (5 bases). Germline V gene sequence: CDR1 SGDLS, CDR2 YYNGEE. Trimming took 3 bases from V and 0 from J, leaving 12 bases between them. The CDR3 loop spans 16 amino acids. In nucleotides, the CDR3 is TGTGCCAGCAGCGCCGACTATCCGGCGAACACCGGGGAGCTGTTTTTT. Translating gives CASSADYPANTGELFF. Filled out from reference TRBV9 and TRBJ2-2, the complete variable domain reads DSGVTQTPKHLITATGQRVTLRCSPRSGDLSVYWYQQSLDQGLQFLIQYYNGEERAKGNILERFSAQQFPDLHSELNLSSLELGDSALYFCASSADYPANTGELFFGEGSRLTVL.

This chain uses TRBV27 with TRBJ1-2; 10 bases fit TRBD1. CDR3 length equals 15 residues. The V segment lost 2 bases and the J segment 3 bases; nucleotides outside the gene matches: 3. Germline V gives CDR1 MNHEY, CDR2 SMNVEV (reference sequence). CDR3 region: CASSLGTGVHYGYTF. The CDR3 bases are TGTGCCAGCAGTTTAGGGACAGGGGTTCACTATGGCTACACCTTC.

Turning to this clone: The sample holds other DNA sequences that translate to the same CDR3. This rearrangement joins TRBV28 to TRBJ1-1; D gene unclear. The CDR3 is 11 amino acids. Germline loops: CDR1 MDHEN, CDR2 SYDVKM. The V and J ends lost 2 bases and 6 bases respectively, with 4 bases between them. CDR3 residues: CASSLRAEAFF. As DNA, the CDR3 is TGTGCCAGCAGTTTACGGGCTGAAGCTTTCTTT.

The chain employs TRBV14 and TRBJ1-4, with D possibly matching TRBD1 (5 bases). Germline assignment: CDR1 SGHDN and CDR2 FVKESK. The CDR3 totals 19 residues. Deletions cut 0 bases from V and 0 bases from J, with 17 bases between. The CDR3 here is CASSQDLTGRGATNEKLFF. The CDR3 nucleotides are TGTGCCAGCAGCCAAGATCTTACGGGACGGGGTGCAACTAATGAAAAACTGTTTTTT.

The J gene is TRBJ1-2, the V gene TRBV28, with TRBD1 as a possible D gene (6 bases). The CDR3 extends over 13 amino acids. Trimming shortened V by 7 bases and J by 7 bases, and 16 bases separated the two germline ends. CDR1 and CDR2 from the germline V gene are MDHEN and SYDVKM. CDR3 nucleotides: TGTGCCAGCAAATCACCCGGGGGGGCTGGCTACACCTTC. It yields the protein CASKSPGGAGYTF.

This clone was picked up one time. CDR3 nucleotides: TGTGCCAGCAGTTGGGATAGGGATGACGAGCAGTACTTC. Residues: CASSWDRDDEQYF. This chain links TRBV6-5 with TRBJ2-7; unclear D gene. Germline values: CDR1 MNHEY, CDR2 SVGAGI. The CDR3 contains 13 residues. V gave up 4 bases and J gave up 5 bases, with 12 bases separating them.

This clone was counted only a few times. This chain links TRBV6-6 with TRBJ1-5; D might be TRBD1 (5 bases). The germline V gene has CDR1 MNHNY and CDR2 SVGAGI (reference sequence). This CDR3 has 12 amino acids. V lost 5 bases and J 7 bases, leaving 9 bases between the germline ends. The CDR3 sequence: CASSRPGQPQHF. The CDR3 region has the DNA TGTGCCAGCAGTCGTCCAGGGCAGCCCCAGCATTTT.

The chain has TRBV27 and TRBJ2-5; tentative D call: TRBD2 (6 bases). The germline gives CDR1 MNHEY, CDR2 SMNVEV (reference sequence). The length of the CDR3 is 14 residues. Trimming took off 1 base at V and 5 bases at J, with 11 bases between the two ends. For the CDR3, the DNA is TGTGCCAGCAGTTTATTCTTCGGAGGGGAGACCCAGTACTTC. This codes for CASSLFFGGETQYF.

The genes are TRBV28 and TRBJ2-6; tentative D call: TRBD2 (6 bases). This CDR3 region has 19 residues. V lost 4 bases to trimming and J lost 0 bases, with 19 bases between them. CDR1 and CDR2 from the germline V gene are MDHEN and SYDVKM. CDR3 nucleotide sequence: TGTGCCAGCAGTTATCTTGGGGGAGGTACCCGCTCTGGGGCCAACGTCCTGACTTTC. Translated: CASSYLGGGTRSGANVLTF.

The genes are TRBV7-9 and TRBJ1-2; 7 bases are a match to TRBD1. Trimming cost V 2 bases and J 8 bases; bases outside gene matches: 11. Germline-derived CDR1 and CDR2 are SEHNR and FQNEAQ (reference sequence). This CDR3 has 15 amino acids. CDR3 nucleotide sequence: TGTGCCAGCAGCTTAAAGGGAGACAGGGAGGACGGCTACACCTTC. Translated, it gives CASSLKGDREDGYTF. The whole variable domain, filled in from reference TRBV7-9 and TRBJ1-2, reads DTGVSQNPRHKITKRGQNVTFRCDPISEHNRLYWYRQTLGQGPEFLTYFQNEAQLEKSRLLSDRFSAERPKGSFSTLEIQRTEQGDSAMYLCASSLKGDREDGYTFGSGTRLTVV.

This chain links TRBV4-3 with TRBJ1-2, with D hard to call. The ends were cut back, 2 bases at V and 7 bases at J, with 20 bases in the middle. Germline V gives CDR1 LGHNA, CDR2 YSLEER. This CDR3 has 16 amino acids. The CDR3 loop is CASSQNSGPGAAGYTF. The CDR3 nucleotides are TGCGCCAGCAGCCAAAACTCAGGCCCTGGCGCGGCTGGCTACACCTTC.

This chain joins TRBV14 and TRBJ2-2, with TRBD1 identical over 7 bases. Germline V lookup: CDR1 SGHDN, CDR2 FVKESK. V was clipped by 5 bases and J by 3 bases; unmatched bases: 3. This CDR3 comprises 14 residues. CDR3: CASSEQGYTGELFF. In DNA form, the CDR3 reads TGTGCCAGCAGCGAACAGGGGTACACCGGGGAGCTGTTTTTT. Full variable domain (rest looked up from reference TRBV14 and TRBJ2-2): EAGVTQFPSHSVIEKGQTVTLRCDPISGHDNLYWYRRVMGKEIKFLLHFVKESKQDESGMPNNRFLAERTGGTYSTLKVQPAELEDSGVYFCASSEQGYTGELFFGEGSRLTVL.

This clone has only a few counts. The chain links TRBV6-1 to TRBJ1-4; the D gene is possibly TRBD1 (5 bases). Trimming pared 4 bases from V and 14 bases from J, leaving 11 bases between. This CDR3 comprises 11 residues. Germline loops: CDR1 MNHNS, CDR2 SASEGT. The CDR3 region has the DNA TGTGCCAGCAGTGCCCCGGGACTCCTGTTTTTT. The encoded protein is CASSAPGLLFF.

The sample holds a few counts of this clone. The genes are TRBV7-9 and TRBJ2-4; weak D call: TRBD2 (5 bases). CDR3 length: 18 residues. V was cut by 4 bases and J by 0 bases, with 19 bases left in between. CDR1 and CDR2 from the germline V gene are SEHNR and FQNEAQ (reference sequence). CDR3 residues: CASSSPSLASLAKNIQYF. The DNA for the CDR3 is TGTGCCAGCAGCTCGCCGAGCTTAGCGTCTCTAGCCAAAAACATTCAGTACTTC.

This chain joins TRBV7-3 and TRBJ2-7; D assignment may be TRBD1 or TRBD2 (5 bases each). Trimming removed 0 bases at V and 9 bases at J, with 9 bases between. The germline gives CDR1 SGHTA, CDR2 FQGTGA. This CDR3 is 12 amino acids long. DNA of the CDR3: TGTGCCAGCAGCTTAACAATGGGACCGCAGTACTTC. Encoded protein: CASSLTMGPQYF.

V usage is TRBV5-1 and J usage is TRBJ2-7; D remains ambiguous. CDR1 SGHRS and CDR2 YFSETQ come from the germline V gene. The CDR3 totals 13 residues. V lost 2 bases and J 3 bases, leaving 9 bases between the germline ends. CDR3 region: CASSFLMGYEQYF. CDR3 coding DNA: TGCGCCAGCAGCTTTTTGATGGGCTACGAGCAGTACTTC.

This rearrangement joins TRBV28 to TRBJ1-4; possibly TRBD1 for D (5 bases). Germline CDR1 is MDHEN and CDR2 is SYDVKM. V dropped 6 bases and J dropped 3 bases, with 17 bases sitting between them. The CDR3 has 16 residues. The CDR3 sequence: CASRQGTPAPNEKLFF. CDR3 coding DNA: TGTGCCAGCAGACAAGGGACGCCCGCCCCTAATGAAAAACTGTTTTTT.

The V gene is TRBV5-4, the J gene TRBJ1-1, with unresolved D. Germline CDR1 SGHNT, CDR2 YYREEE (reference sequence). This CDR3 is 13 amino acids long. V was shortened by 1 base and J by 2 bases, with 6 bases between the two germline ends. CDR3 region: CASSLLGNTEAFF. The CDR3 region has the DNA TGTGCCAGCAGCTTGTTGGGAAACACTGAAGCTTTCTTT.